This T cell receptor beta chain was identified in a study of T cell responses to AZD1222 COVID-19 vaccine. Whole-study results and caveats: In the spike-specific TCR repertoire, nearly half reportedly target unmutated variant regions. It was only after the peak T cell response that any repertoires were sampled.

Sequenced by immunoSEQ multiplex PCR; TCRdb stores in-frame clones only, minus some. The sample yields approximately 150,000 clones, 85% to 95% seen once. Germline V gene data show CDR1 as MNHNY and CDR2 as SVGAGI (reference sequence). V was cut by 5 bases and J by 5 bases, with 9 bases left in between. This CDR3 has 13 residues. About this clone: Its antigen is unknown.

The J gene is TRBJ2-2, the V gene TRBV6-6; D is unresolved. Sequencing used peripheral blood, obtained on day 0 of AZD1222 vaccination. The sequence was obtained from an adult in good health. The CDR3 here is CASSRQSTGELFF. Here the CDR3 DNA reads TGTGCCAGCAGTAGGCAATCTACCGGGGAGCTGTTTTTT.